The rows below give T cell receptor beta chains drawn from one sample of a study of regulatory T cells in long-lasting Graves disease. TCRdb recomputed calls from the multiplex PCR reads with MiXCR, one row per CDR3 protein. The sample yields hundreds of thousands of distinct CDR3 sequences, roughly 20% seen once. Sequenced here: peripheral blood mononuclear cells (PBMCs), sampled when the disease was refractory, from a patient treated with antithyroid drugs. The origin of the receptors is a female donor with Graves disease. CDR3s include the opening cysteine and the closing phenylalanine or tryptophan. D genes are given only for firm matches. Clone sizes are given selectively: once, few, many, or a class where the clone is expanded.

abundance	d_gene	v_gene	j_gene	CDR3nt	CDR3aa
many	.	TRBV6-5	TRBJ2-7	TGTGCCAGCAGTTACTCTCCCCCTGCCGGGACACAGTCCTACGAGCAGTACTTC	CASSYSPPAGTQSYEQYF
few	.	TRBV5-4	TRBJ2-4	TGTGCCAGCAGGCCCGACTTAAACATTCAGTACTTC	CASRPDLNIQYF
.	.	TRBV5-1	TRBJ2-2	TGCGCCAGCAGCAGACACCCCCCACAGGCCTCGAACACCGGGGAGCTGTTTTTT	CASSRHPPQASNTGELFF
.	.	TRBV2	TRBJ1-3	TGTGCCGGATCCTCTGGAAACACCATATATTTT	CAGSSGNTIYF
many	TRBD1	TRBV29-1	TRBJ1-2	TGCAGCACCCTCGGACAGGGTAACTATGGCTACACCTTC	CSTLGQGNYGYTF
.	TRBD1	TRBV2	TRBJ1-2	TGTGCCAGCATTTTAAGGACAGGGGCAATTAACTATGGCTACACCTTC	CASILRTGAINYGYTF
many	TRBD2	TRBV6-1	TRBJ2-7	TGTGCCAGCAGCTCCACCGGGACTAGGGTACAGCAGTACTTC	CASSSTGTRVQQYF
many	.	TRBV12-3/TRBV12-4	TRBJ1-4	TGTGCCAGCAGTCCTTCCGGGGCGCGGGTTGAAAAACTGTTTTTT	CASSPSGARVEKLFF
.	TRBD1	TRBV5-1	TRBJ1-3	TGCGCCAGCAGCTTGGAGGGACAGCTGCGAAACACCATATATTTT	CASSLEGQLRNTIYF
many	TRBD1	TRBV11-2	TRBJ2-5	TGTGCCAGCACCCAGATCTGGACAGGGATTGGGGTGACCCAGTACTTC	CASTQIWTGIGVTQYF
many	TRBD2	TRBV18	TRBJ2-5	TGTGCCAGCTCACGAGCGGGAGAAAGGGAGACCCAGTACTTC	CASSRAGERETQYF
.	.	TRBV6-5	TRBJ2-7	TGTGCCAGCAGTTATAGCAATACCTGGGGCGAGCAGTACTTC	CASSYSNTWGEQYF
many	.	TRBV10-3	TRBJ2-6	TGTGCCATCAGTGAGTGGGGAGGAACTGGGGCCAACGTCCTGACTTTC	CAISEWGGTGANVLTF
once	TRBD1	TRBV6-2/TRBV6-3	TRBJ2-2	TGTGCCAGCAGTCCACACAGGGGCCCCACCGGGGAGCTGTTTTTT	CASSPHRGPTGELFF
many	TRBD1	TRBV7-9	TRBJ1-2	TGTGCCAGCAGCTCCGGGACAGTTTATGGCTACACCTTC	CASSSGTVYGYTF
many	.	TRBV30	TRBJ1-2	TGTGCCTGGAGTCTAAGGGCGGCTAACTATGGCTACACCTTC	CAWSLRAANYGYTF
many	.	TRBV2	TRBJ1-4	TGTGCCGGGGCTTCGGGACGGGCTGAAAAACTGTTTTTT	CAGASGRAEKLFF
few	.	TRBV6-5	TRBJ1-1	TGTGCCAGCAGTTACTGGGGGCGGGCTGAAGCTTTCTTT	CASSYWGRAEAFF
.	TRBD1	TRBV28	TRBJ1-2	TGTGCCAGCAGTTCCCGGGACAGAGTCAACTATGGCTACACCTTC	CASSSRDRVNYGYTF
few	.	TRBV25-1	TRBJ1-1	TGTGCCAGCAGTGCCTGGGAGGGCACTGAAGCTTTCTTT	CASSAWEGTEAFF
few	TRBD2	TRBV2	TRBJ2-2	TGTGCCAGCAACCCCCGACTAGCTGGCACCGGGGAGCTGTTTTTT	CASNPRLAGTGELFF
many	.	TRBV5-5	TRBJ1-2	TGTGCCAGCAGCTTGAACGATCGGGGCACGTCGGCTTATGGCTACACCTTC	CASSLNDRGTSAYGYTF
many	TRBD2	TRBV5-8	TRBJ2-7	TGTGCCAGCACCCTTGGTTTGAGACTAGCAATTGACGAGCAGTACTTC	CASTLGLRLAIDEQYF
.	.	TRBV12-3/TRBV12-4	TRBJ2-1	TGTGCCAGCAGTTTAGCCAGCCTGAATGAGCAGTTCTTC	CASSLASLNEQFF
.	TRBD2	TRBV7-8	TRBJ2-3	TGTGCCAGCAGCGTAGATAGCGGGAGAAGAGATACGCAGTATTTT	CASSVDSGRRDTQYF
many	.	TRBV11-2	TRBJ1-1	TGTGCCAGCAGCCGGGGACACCTCGGGGACACTGAAGCTTTCTTT	CASSRGHLGDTEAFF
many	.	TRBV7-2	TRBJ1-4	TGTGCCAGCAGCGCGAGGGCAGTAACTAATGAAAAACTGTTTTTT	CASSARAVTNEKLFF
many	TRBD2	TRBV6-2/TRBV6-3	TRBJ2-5	TGTGCCAGCAGCCCACTCGGACTAGTCCAAGAGACCCAGTACTTC	CASSPLGLVQETQYF
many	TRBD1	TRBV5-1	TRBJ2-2	TGCGCCAGCAGCTTGGAGACAGGGTGGACCGGGGAGCTGTTTTTT	CASSLETGWTGELFF
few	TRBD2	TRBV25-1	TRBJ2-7	TGTGCCAGCAGCGGGACTAGCTGCTCCTACGAGCAGTACTTC	CASSGTSCSYEQYF
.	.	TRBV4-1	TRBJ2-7	TGCGCCAGCAGCCACCCGGGCCCTGGCGAGCAGTACTTC	CASSHPGPGEQYF
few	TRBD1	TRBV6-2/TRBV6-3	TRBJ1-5	TGTGCCAGCAGTTACTTGCAGGGGGCACGGAGCAATCAGCCCCAGCATTTT	CASSYLQGARSNQPQHF
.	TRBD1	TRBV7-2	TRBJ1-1	TGTGCCAGCAGCTTAGTTAGGGGTGGGGACAGTTATCTCACTGAAGCTTTCTTT	CASSLVRGGDSYLTEAFF